These T cell receptor beta chains were read from a single sample in a study of shared clonotypes between healthy human individuals. Sequencing was performed with immunoSEQ multiplex PCR; in TCRdb, only in-frame clones are kept and a portion is missing. The sample carries roughly 1 million clones, about four fifths recorded once. Sequencing used memory CD4+ T cells from PBMCs. These receptor sequences come from a man between 18 and 29 years old in good health. Some clones in this sample may be carry-over from other donors' samples. CDR3s include the opening cysteine and the closing phenylalanine or tryptophan. Each record gives: V gene, D gene, clone size, J gene, CDR3 DNA, CDR3 protein. D genes are given only for firm matches. Size tells how often a clone was seen (once, few, many) or the class of an expanded clone, and some rows leave it out.

v_call: TRBV14; d_call: TRBD1; clone_size: few; j_call: TRBJ2-1; cdr3_nt: TGTGCCAGCAGCGCCCCAGGGGGCTTTTACAATGAGCAGTTCTTC; cdr3_aa: CASSAPGGFYNEQFF
v_call: TRBV5-1; d_call: TRBD1; clone_size: few; j_call: TRBJ1-3; cdr3_nt: TGCGCCAGCAGCTTGGGATCCACAGGGGCGCTGGGAAACACCATATATTTT; cdr3_aa: CASSLGSTGALGNTIYF
v_call: TRBV25-1; d_call: -; clone_size: -; j_call: TRBJ1-2; cdr3_nt: TGTGCCAGCAGCCCCCCCAGGGAGGGTAACTATGGCTACACCTTC; cdr3_aa: CASSPPREGNYGYTF
v_call: TRBV7-9; d_call: -; clone_size: -; j_call: TRBJ2-5; cdr3_nt: TGTGCCAGCAGCTCCCTGGGCGGGCAAGAGACCCAGTACTTC; cdr3_aa: CASSSLGGQETQYF
v_call: TRBV5-1; d_call: TRBD2; clone_size: once; j_call: TRBJ2-7; cdr3_nt: TGCGCCAGCAGCCGCCAGATAAAGACTAGCGGGACCCACGAGCAGTACTTC; cdr3_aa: CASSRQIKTSGTHEQYF
v_call: TRBV4-1; d_call: -; clone_size: -; j_call: TRBJ2-7; cdr3_nt: TGCGCCAGCAGCCCAAGCACAAGACCTAAGGAGCAGTACTTC; cdr3_aa: CASSPSTRPKEQYF
v_call: TRBV5-1; d_call: -; clone_size: -; j_call: TRBJ2-7; cdr3_nt: TGCGCCAGCAGCTCCGCACCGGGAGTGGAATACGAGCAGTACTTC; cdr3_aa: CASSSAPGVEYEQYF
v_call: TRBV7-2; d_call: -; clone_size: once; j_call: TRBJ2-5; cdr3_nt: TGTGCCAGCAGCCCATCTTCCGGTGTCGGGCCCCAAGAGACCCAGTACTTC; cdr3_aa: CASSPSSGVGPQETQYF
v_call: TRBV23-1; d_call: -; clone_size: -; j_call: TRBJ1-2; cdr3_nt: TGCGCCAGCAGTCAATCGATGGCACATTTTAACTATGGCTACACCTTC; cdr3_aa: CASSQSMAHFNYGYTF
v_call: TRBV5-1; d_call: -; clone_size: -; j_call: TRBJ2-5; cdr3_nt: TGCGCCAGCAGCAGAGGGACCCAAGAGACCCAGTACTTC; cdr3_aa: CASSRGTQETQYF
v_call: TRBV28; d_call: -; clone_size: -; j_call: TRBJ1-4; cdr3_nt: TGTGCCAGCAGTGCCGACAGAAGCGAAGGGGAAAAACTGTTTTTT; cdr3_aa: CASSADRSEGEKLFF
v_call: TRBV4-1; d_call: -; clone_size: -; j_call: TRBJ2-5; cdr3_nt: TGCGCCAGCAGCCGTCTCCCGACGGCCCAAGAGACCCAGTACTTC; cdr3_aa: CASSRLPTAQETQYF
v_call: TRBV28; d_call: -; clone_size: -; j_call: TRBJ1-5; cdr3_nt: TGTGCCGCCAATTTCTTCAATCAGCCCCAGCATTTT; cdr3_aa: CAANFFNQPQHF
v_call: TRBV28; d_call: -; clone_size: -; j_call: TRBJ2-2; cdr3_nt: TGTGCCAGCAGTTTACCTCGGTTAGGGACCATAAACACCGGGGAGCTGTTTTTT; cdr3_aa: CASSLPRLGTINTGELFF
v_call: TRBV9; d_call: TRBD2; clone_size: -; j_call: TRBJ2-4; cdr3_nt: TGTGCCAGCAGCCCGACTAGCGGGAGGCTGGGCATTCAGTACTTC; cdr3_aa: CASSPTSGRLGIQYF
v_call: TRBV2; d_call: TRBD1; clone_size: -; j_call: TRBJ1-2; cdr3_nt: TGTGCCAGCAGTGACTTGGGACAGGGGTATGGCTACACCTTC; cdr3_aa: CASSDLGQGYGYTF
v_call: TRBV28; d_call: -; clone_size: few; j_call: TRBJ1-1; cdr3_nt: TGTGCCAGCAGCCTGGCGGGAACTGAAGCTTTCTTT; cdr3_aa: CASSLAGTEAFF
v_call: TRBV5-1; d_call: TRBD1; clone_size: -; j_call: TRBJ2-5; cdr3_nt: TGCGCCAGCAGCTTGCACCCGGGACAGGGGGGCGGGGAGACCCAGTACTTC; cdr3_aa: CASSLHPGQGGGETQYF
v_call: TRBV7-9; d_call: TRBD1; clone_size: -; j_call: TRBJ1-1; cdr3_nt: TGTGCCAGCAGCTCAAGCCGGGGACAGGGAGCTTTCTTT; cdr3_aa: CASSSSRGQGAFF
v_call: TRBV7-7; d_call: -; clone_size: -; j_call: TRBJ1-3; cdr3_nt: TGTGCCAGCAGCCCGCCGGGGCCTGGAAACACCATATATTTT; cdr3_aa: CASSPPGPGNTIYF
v_call: TRBV18; d_call: -; clone_size: -; j_call: TRBJ2-7; cdr3_nt: TGTGCCAGCTCACCCGACTTCCGGACCTACGAGCAGTACTTC; cdr3_aa: CASSPDFRTYEQYF
v_call: TRBV9; d_call: TRBD2; clone_size: -; j_call: TRBJ2-1; cdr3_nt: TGTGCCAGCAGCGCCGATAAGGGACTAGCGGATCGCCGAAGCTCCTACAATGAGCAGTTCTTC; cdr3_aa: CASSADKGLADRRSSYNEQFF
v_call: TRBV7-8; d_call: -; clone_size: -; j_call: TRBJ2-7; cdr3_nt: TGTGCCAGCAGCTCCTCCGGGACCTTGTCCTACGAGCAGTACTTC; cdr3_aa: CASSSSGTLSYEQYF
v_call: TRBV7-9; d_call: TRBD1; clone_size: -; j_call: TRBJ2-5; cdr3_nt: TGTGCCAGCAGCGTGGGGACAGGCTTCCAAGAGACCCAGTACTTC; cdr3_aa: CASSVGTGFQETQYF
v_call: TRBV18; d_call: TRBD1; clone_size: -; j_call: TRBJ2-2; cdr3_nt: TGTGCCAGCTCGAAGGACAGGGGAACCGGGGAGCTGTTTTTT; cdr3_aa: CASSKDRGTGELFF
v_call: TRBV18; d_call: TRBD1; clone_size: -; j_call: TRBJ2-3; cdr3_nt: TGTGCCAGCTCACCGCGGACAGGGGGGGATACGCAGTATTTT; cdr3_aa: CASSPRTGGDTQYF
v_call: TRBV10-3; d_call: -; clone_size: -; j_call: TRBJ2-2; cdr3_nt: TGTGCCATCAGTGATCGGGGAACAGCCGGGGAGCTGTTTTTT; cdr3_aa: CAISDRGTAGELFF
v_call: TRBV11-2; d_call: -; clone_size: once; j_call: TRBJ2-5; cdr3_nt: TGTGCCAGCAGCTTACCGGGGGGCTGGGAGACCCAGTACTTC; cdr3_aa: CASSLPGGWETQYF
v_call: TRBV18; d_call: TRBD1; clone_size: -; j_call: TRBJ1-1; cdr3_nt: TGTGCCAGCTCACCGATCCACCGGGGACAGGGCAACACTGAAGCTTTCTTT; cdr3_aa: CASSPIHRGQGNTEAFF
v_call: TRBV5-6; d_call: -; clone_size: -; j_call: TRBJ1-3; cdr3_nt: TGTGCCAGCAGCCGTGCGGGTACCTCTGGAAACACCATATATTTT; cdr3_aa: CASSRAGTSGNTIYF
v_call: TRBV7-8; d_call: -; clone_size: -; j_call: TRBJ1-2; cdr3_nt: TGTGCCAGCAGCTCGATAAGGGCCAGAGTTAAGACTAACTATGGCTACACCTTC; cdr3_aa: CASSSIRARVKTNYGYTF
v_call: TRBV27; d_call: TRBD1; clone_size: -; j_call: TRBJ2-7; cdr3_nt: TGTGCCAGCAGTCGCGCCACCCGACAGGGATCGGGCGAGCAGTACTTC; cdr3_aa: CASSRATRQGSGEQYF
v_call: TRBV7-3; d_call: -; clone_size: -; j_call: TRBJ1-2; cdr3_nt: TGTGCCAGCAGCCGGGACACCACCTATGGCTACACCTTC; cdr3_aa: CASSRDTTYGYTF
v_call: TRBV11-3; d_call: TRBD2; clone_size: -; j_call: TRBJ2-7; cdr3_nt: TGTGCCAGCAGTTTCACGGAGGGGGGACTAGGAGAGCAGTACTTC; cdr3_aa: CASSFTEGGLGEQYF
v_call: TRBV7-9; d_call: TRBD1; clone_size: -; j_call: TRBJ1-2; cdr3_nt: TGTGCCAGCAGCTTCTCACAGGGGGCAAGCTACACCTTC; cdr3_aa: CASSFSQGASYTF
v_call: TRBV4-2; d_call: TRBD2; clone_size: few; j_call: TRBJ2-1; cdr3_nt: TGTGCCAGCAGCCAAGATACCAGGGGACTAGCGGTTAACAATGAGCAGTTCTTC; cdr3_aa: CASSQDTRGLAVNNEQFF
v_call: TRBV2; d_call: -; clone_size: -; j_call: TRBJ2-1; cdr3_nt: TGTGCCAGCAGTCAGGACTATAACAATGAGCAGTTCTTC; cdr3_aa: CASSQDYNNEQFF
v_call: TRBV28; d_call: -; clone_size: -; j_call: TRBJ2-7; cdr3_nt: TGTGCCAGCAGTTTCGTAGTGGACAGCTCCTACGAGCAGTACTTC; cdr3_aa: CASSFVVDSSYEQYF
v_call: TRBV18; d_call: -; clone_size: -; j_call: TRBJ2-3; cdr3_nt: TGTGCCAGCTCACCGGGCGGGACAGATACGCAGTATTTT; cdr3_aa: CASSPGGTDTQYF
v_call: TRBV9; d_call: TRBD2; clone_size: -; j_call: TRBJ2-3; cdr3_nt: TGTGCCAGCAGCTCGGCCGGGACTAGCGGAGCTAGCACAGATACGCAGTATTTT; cdr3_aa: CASSSAGTSGASTDTQYF
v_call: TRBV15; d_call: -; clone_size: -; j_call: TRBJ2-5; cdr3_nt: TGTGCCACCAGCAGAGAGGGGGTCGGACAAGAGACCCAGTACTTC; cdr3_aa: CATSREGVGQETQYF
v_call: TRBV7-9; d_call: -; clone_size: -; j_call: TRBJ1-2; cdr3_nt: TGTGCCAGCAGCCTCACACAGAAGTATGGCTACACCTTC; cdr3_aa: CASSLTQKYGYTF
v_call: TRBV4-1; d_call: TRBD2; clone_size: -; j_call: TRBJ2-7; cdr3_nt: TGCGCCAGCAGCAGACTAGCGGGCGAGTACGAGCAGTACTTC; cdr3_aa: CASSRLAGEYEQYF
v_call: TRBV25-1; d_call: TRBD1; clone_size: -; j_call: TRBJ2-3; cdr3_nt: TGTGCCAGCAGTGAGCCCTACGCCGGGACAGGGAATAGAGATACGCAGTATTTT; cdr3_aa: CASSEPYAGTGNRDTQYF
v_call: TRBV2; d_call: TRBD1; clone_size: -; j_call: TRBJ2-3; cdr3_nt: TGTGCCAGCAGTGTTGACAGGGGAACAGATACGCAGTATTTT; cdr3_aa: CASSVDRGTDTQYF
v_call: TRBV27; d_call: -; clone_size: -; j_call: TRBJ2-2; cdr3_nt: TGTGCCAGCAGTTTATTTAGGGGGGCCGGGGAGCTGTTTTTT; cdr3_aa: CASSLFRGAGELFF
v_call: TRBV11-2; d_call: TRBD2; clone_size: -; j_call: TRBJ2-1; cdr3_nt: TGTGCCAGCAGCCCGCAGACTAGCGCTCTAAAGTTCTTC; cdr3_aa: CASSPQTSALKFF
v_call: TRBV7-2; d_call: TRBD2; clone_size: -; j_call: TRBJ2-3; cdr3_nt: TGTGCCAGCAGCGGAGTGGGGACTAGCGGTAGCACAGATACGCAGTATTTT; cdr3_aa: CASSGVGTSGSTDTQYF
v_call: TRBV5-4; d_call: -; clone_size: few; j_call: TRBJ1-5; cdr3_nt: TGTGCCAGCAGCTTTGGTCAGCCCCAGCATTTT; cdr3_aa: CASSFGQPQHF
v_call: TRBV30; d_call: -; clone_size: -; j_call: TRBJ1-2; cdr3_nt: TGTGCCTGGAGTGTACTACCGTATAACTATGGCTACACCTTC; cdr3_aa: CAWSVLPYNYGYTF
v_call: TRBV27; d_call: -; clone_size: once; j_call: TRBJ2-7; cdr3_nt: TGTGCCAGCAGTATCGGACAGTCCTACGAGCAGTACTTC; cdr3_aa: CASSIGQSYEQYF
v_call: TRBV5-1; d_call: TRBD2; clone_size: once; j_call: TRBJ2-7; cdr3_nt: TGCGCCAGCAGCTTGGGCCTAGCGGGATTTTACGAGCAGTACTTC; cdr3_aa: CASSLGLAGFYEQYF
v_call: TRBV10-3; d_call: -; clone_size: -; j_call: TRBJ1-2; cdr3_nt: TGTGCCATCAGTGAGTCAGGGCGGAACTATGGCTACACCTTC; cdr3_aa: CAISESGRNYGYTF
v_call: TRBV11-2; d_call: TRBD1; clone_size: -; j_call: TRBJ2-5; cdr3_nt: TGTGCCAGCAGCTTTGGACAGGCTAAGGGCACCCAGTACTTC; cdr3_aa: CASSFGQAKGTQYF
v_call: TRBV5-1; d_call: -; clone_size: many; j_call: TRBJ2-3; cdr3_nt: TGCGCCAGCAGCTTGTCTTCCAGACGCACAGATACGCAGTATTTT; cdr3_aa: CASSLSSRRTDTQYF
v_call: TRBV14; d_call: -; clone_size: -; j_call: TRBJ2-3; cdr3_nt: TGTGCCAGCAGCCGGTGGGGTTTTTCCTCTAGCACAGATACGCAGTATTTT; cdr3_aa: CASSRWGFSSSTDTQYF
v_call: TRBV10-1; d_call: -; clone_size: -; j_call: TRBJ2-3; cdr3_nt: TGCGCCAGAGGTGGACCTAACACAGATACGCAGTATTTT; cdr3_aa: CARGGPNTDTQYF